This record concerns one T cell receptor (beta chain) sequence. These data originate in a study of T cell repertoires in cytomegalovirus infection. Overall study context: Both a matching HLA type and CMV infection were indicated by public TCR beta signatures.

CDR3 length: 13 residues. CDR1 and CDR2 (germline): DFQATT, SNEGSKA (reference sequence). J was trimmed by 7 bases and V by 3 bases; bases with no gene match: 3. TCRdb reprocessed the reads via MiXCR and lists one record per CDR3 protein. The sample shows fewer than 300,000 distinct CDR3 sequences, about 25% of them seen only once. The receptor was derived from a human donor in good health (CMV status not recorded). Some clones in this sample may be carry-over from other donors' samples. The chain employs TRBV20-1 and TRBJ1-6; TRBD1 matches 7 bases. Material for sequencing was PBMCs. The CDR3 DNA sequence: TGCAGTGCTAGCCAGACAGGGAATTCACCCCTCCACTTT. Its translation is CSASQTGNSPLHF.